This TCR beta chain is from a study of T-cell memory formation after mild COVID-19. The overall study: TCR clusters mostly belonged to single donors.

Study-wide results and limits: Pre-infection memory held some responding clones, suggesting pre-existing cross-reactive T cells responded.

TCRdb ran MiXCR on the 5' RACE reads and lists one entry per CDR3 protein. The sample includes roughly 250,000 distinct CDR3 sequences, approximately 16% seen only once; the top ten take 20% to 25%. Germline CDR1 is LGHNA and CDR2 is YSLEER. V lost 1 base and J lost 5, with 4 bases in between. The CDR3 length is 12 residues. For this clonotype: Its matching antigen is unknown.

This receptor was identified in a man aged 18 to 35 who had mild COVID-19 (a few samples of this study predate the infection). Cell type and time point are not known. Sequencing was carried out using PBMCs or a T cell subset sorted from them (not recorded which). The chain carries TRBV4-3 and TRBJ2-3, with D hard to call. CDR3 coding DNA: TGCGCCAGCAGCCAAGGACTAGATACGCAGTATTTT. Encoded protein: CASSQGLDTQYF.